Reported below is one T cell receptor beta chain. Its antigen is unknown. The record originates from a study of yellow fever vaccine responses in identical twins. Study findings and constraints: After vaccination, twins' T cell response reportedly seemed partly convergent, partly personalized.

TCRdb processed the RT-PCR reads anew with MiXCR; each CDR3 protein has one entry. The sample gives about 2,200 distinct CDR3 sequences, roughly 83% of which show up once; under 4.5% is in the top ten. V was clipped by 7 bases and J by 5 bases, with 5 bases between them. The CDR3 is 10 residues long. CDR1 and CDR2 from the germline V gene are MDHEN and SYDVKM. Material: T cells from blood (PBMCs), unsorted or a sorted subset (not recorded which), obtained before or after yellow fever vaccination (not recorded which). The chain joins TRBV28 to TRBJ2-5; D is unclear. The sequence came from a woman between 18 and 29 years old who received the yellow fever vaccine. CDR3 residues: CASKSETQYF. In DNA, the CDR3 is TGTGCCAGCAAGTCGGAGACCCAGTACTTC.